The 6 T cell receptor beta chains given below trace back to one sample, sequenced in a study of blood T cells in healthy people across ages. PCR was performed a second time for about 7 to 12 cycles using a sample-barcoded 5' primer and a J-beta primer mix. TCRdb ran MiXCR on the 5' RACE reads and lists one entry per CDR3 protein. The sample comprises about 640,000 distinct CDR3 sequences, 58% of which are singletons, and roughly 34% rests with the top ten. The sequenced sample consisted of blood. The receptor source for this set is a man aged 55 to 70 in good health.

The chain recombines TRBV21-1 with TRBJ2-5; the D call TRBD2 from the table was never checked on the DNA. TRBV21-1 is flagged as a pseudogene. This CDR3 region has 20 residues. The CDR3 reads CASSSKGARRLAVFQETQYF. The CDR3 DNA sequence: TGTGCCAGCAGCTCAAAAGGGGCGAGGCGACTAGCGGTGTTCCAAGAGACCCAGTACTTC.

The V call is TRBV18, the J call TRBJ2-7, with no clear D. The CDR3 consists of 15 residues. CDR1 and CDR2 from the germline V gene are KGHSH and LQKENI. The V end lost 2 bases, the J end lost 3 bases, and 14 bases lay between the germline ends. The CDR3 is CASSPGRTTGYEQYF. The CDR3 DNA sequence: TGTGCCAGCTCACCAGGAAGGACGACGGGCTACGAGCAGTACTTC.

The rearrangement links TRBV6-5 to TRBJ1-6; no definite D call. Trimming took off 5 bases at V and 11 bases at J, with 16 bases between the two ends. The CDR3 sequence is 14 residues long. Germline V gene lookup returns CDR1 MNHEY and CDR2 SVGAGI. CDR3 DNA sequence: TGTGCCAGCAGTGCCCGACAAAGGGAGACACCCCTCCACTTT. Its translation is CASSARQRETPLHF.

This sequence joins TRBV29-1 and TRBJ2-1, with D maybe TRBD1 (6 bases). Germline CDR1 reads SQVTM; CDR2 reads ANQGSEA. Between the trimmed V and J ends, which lost 4 bases and 0 bases, there was a span of 13 bases. The CDR3 sequence is 15 residues long. The CDR3 protein is CSVGVDSSSYNEQFF. CDR3 bases: TGCAGCGTTGGGGTGGACAGTAGCTCCTACAATGAGCAGTTCTTC.

The V call is TRBV7-9, the J call TRBJ1-4; D is possibly TRBD1 (5 bases). The CDR3 runs 13 residues. Trimming shortened V by 5 bases and J by 9 bases, and 13 bases separated the two germline ends. Looked up from germline, CDR1 is SEHNR and CDR2 is FQNEAQ (reference sequence). CDR3 protein: CASSRTGTKKLFF. The CDR3 DNA sequence: TGTGCCAGCAGCAGAACCGGGACCAAAAAACTGTTTTTT. Combining the CDR3 with reference TRBV7-9 and TRBJ1-4 gives the whole variable domain DTGVSQNPRHKITKRGQNVTFRCDPISEHNRLYWYRQTLGQGPEFLTYFQNEAQLEKSRLLSDRFSAERPKGSFSTLEIQRTEQGDSAMYLCASSRTGTKKLFFGSGTQLSVL.

The J gene is TRBJ2-1, the V gene TRBV9; D possibly corresponds to TRBD1 (5 bases). V lost 0 bases to trimming and J lost 12 bases, with 13 bases between them. From germline, CDR1 is SGDLS and CDR2 YYNGEE. CDR3 size: 13 residues. CDR3 region: CASSVEFQGAQFF. CDR3 nucleotide sequence: TGTGCCAGCAGCGTAGAGTTCCAGGGCGCGCAGTTCTTC.